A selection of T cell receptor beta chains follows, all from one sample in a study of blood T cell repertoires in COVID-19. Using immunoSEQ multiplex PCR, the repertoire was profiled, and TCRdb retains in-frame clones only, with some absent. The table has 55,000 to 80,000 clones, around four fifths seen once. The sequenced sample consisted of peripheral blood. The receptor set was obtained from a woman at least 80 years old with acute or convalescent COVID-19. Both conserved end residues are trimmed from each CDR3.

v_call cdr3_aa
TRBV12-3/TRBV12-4 ASSFPSEAF
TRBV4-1 ASSLGWLGPGTVEAF
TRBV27 ASSRSQNYGYT
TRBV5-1 ASSLVGRAGAQDTQY
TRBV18 ASSPPVTGYGYT
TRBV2 ATGQSNEKLF
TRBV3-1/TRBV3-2 ASSQVQGHGYT
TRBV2 ASIAGGETQY
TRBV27 ASSLRGGSSYNSPLH
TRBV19 ASSIDPGGHGNTIY